The present TCR beta chain was sequenced within a study of shared clonotypes between healthy human individuals. Measured with immunoSEQ multiplex PCR; TCRdb has only the in-frame clones, and not every one. Seen here are over 850,000 clones, more than 75% observed once, and the top ten hold more than 0.5%. The sequencing input was memory CD4+ T cells from PBMCs. The subset was: CD45RA-negative fraction. The receptor's source is a man younger than 35 in good health. Some clones in this sample may be carry-over from other donors' samples.

The CDR3 loop reads CAISDRETSGANVLTF. The CDR3 coding sequence is TGTGCCATCAGTGACAGGGAAACGTCTGGGGCCAACGTCCTGACTTTC. The chain uses TRBV10-3 and TRBJ2-6; D possibly corresponds to TRBD1 (5 bases). Trimming left V 3 bases short and J 1 base short, with 10 bases between. Germline-derived CDR1 and CDR2 are ENHRY and SYGVKD. This CDR3 contains 16 residues.